Sequencing of this T cell receptor (beta chain) was carried out in a study of radiotherapy plus CTLA-4 blockade in lung cancer. A word on this clone: Its target is unknown.

The table came from immunoSEQ multiplex PCR; TCRdb's copy has only in-frame clones and leaves some out. The sample comprises 40,000 to 45,000 clones, roughly four fifths of which are singletons, and approximately 2.5% rests with the top ten. Study-wide points: Reports identified early blood T cell clone dynamics, with interferon-beta, as the best response predictor.

The CDR3 is 14 amino acids. Trimming at V came to 10 bases and at J to 2 bases, leaving 6 bases not matched to a gene. This clonotype originated in a human donor with non-small cell lung cancer whose response to radiotherapy plus ipilimumab could not be evaluated. The sequencing used peripheral blood, collected from a patient treated with radiotherapy plus ipilimumab. The genes are TRBV23-1 and TRBJ2-5, with 11 positions matching TRBD2. TRBV23-1 is treated as an ORF (open reading frame) with a function not yet certain. The CDR3 here is CAKTSGMPQETQYF. DNA for the CDR3: TGCGCCAAGACTAGCGGGATGCCGCAAGAGACCCAGTACTTC.